The entry below describes one TCR beta chain. J gave up 3 bases and V 0 bases, and 5 bases lay outside the gene matches. There are 15 residues in the CDR3. Germline lookup yields CDR1 MNHEY and CDR2 SVGAGI. This record comes from a study of somatic mutations in cytotoxic T cells in rheumatoid arthritis. Study as a whole: Patient blood, approximately 31 ml in EDTA, was obtained immediately after diagnosis and prior to the start of any treatment. Sorting by flow gave nearly 100% purity for some V beta antibody-stained T-cell populations, including V beta1+ cells sequenced for TCRB.

Method: immunoSEQ multiplex PCR; TCRdb's copy keeps in-frame clones and lacks some. In the table there are several thousand clones, 65% to 80% of which are singletons. Sequenced input: CD8+ T cells sorted from blood. The receptor was derived from an adult with rheumatoid arthritis. The chain employs TRBV6-5 and TRBJ2-7; 7 bases are shared with TRBD1. Written as DNA, the CDR3 is TGTGCCAGCAGTTACTCCCCCAGGGGGTACTACGAGCAGTACTTC. As protein: CASSYSPRGYYEQYF.